This TCR beta chain was sequenced during a study of identical twins. Findings and caveats of the study: The analysis was cross-sectional rather than longitudinal within donors. The study found that models underestimated out-of-frame TCR alpha sharing in monozygotic twins.

As to this clonotype: Its antigen is unknown.

Germline CDR1 reads SEHNR; CDR2 reads FQNEAQ (reference sequence). The CDR3 loop spans 15 amino acids. The V end was cut by 3 bases, the J end by 7 bases, with 13 bases between. From the 5' RACE reads, TCRdb called clonotypes with MiXCR, one entry per CDR3 protein. The repertoire holds under 1 million distinct CDR3 sequences, around 12% seen once, with about 1.5% in the top ten. Healthy Caucasians were all of the donors. The data also belong to a second study, concerning yellow fever vaccine responses in identical twins. That source reports: Twins reportedly had a vaccine T cell response that seemed partly convergent, partly personalized.

The chain combines TRBV7-9 with TRBJ2-6; unclear D gene. The sequence was obtained from a woman aged 18-29 years in good health. Material: PBMCs. In nucleotides, the CDR3 is TGTGCCAGCAGCTTTAGTGAGGCCTCCGCCAACGTCCTGACTTTC. Translation: CASSFSEASANVLTF.